This T cell receptor (beta chain) was documented in a study of cytomegalovirus exposure and HLA in healthy donors (TCRdb year 2017). Looking at the study overall: According to an earlier analysis of 550 to 700 of the donors, roughly 180 million T cells yielded 95 million to 140 million unique TCR beta sequences and roughly 280 Gb of sequence data. Across around 400 genotyped donors of the cohort, an average of about 250,000 unique TCR beta nucleotide sequences per donor were sequenced, and 15% to 20% of those sequences were non-productive. Donor age, sex, ethnicity and CMV serostatus were compiled together with the repertoire data. In addition to the first cohort of 666 subjects, a separate validation cohort of 130 or so different subjects was used. An earlier analysis of nearly 600 of the donors applied high-throughput TCR beta sequencing to assess whether each TCR beta V gene segment acted as functional or pseudogenic. To study patterns of TCR occurrence, a later analysis re-analyzed previously published TCR beta repertoires from just over 650 donors and added high-resolution HLA genotyping. The study used immunosequencing to profile the T cell repertoires of more than 650 subjects and linked those repertoires to cytomegalovirus serostatus. The study aimed to test whether signatures of past pathogen exposure could be identified by cataloging public T cell receptors. A few DR-DQ haplotypes were treated as single units for association and clustering because of strong linkage in the cohort. Genome-wide SNP genotypes for about 55% of the roughly 670 donors were used in a later genetic analysis, which treated that subset as a discovery cohort. Rather than using new phenotypic data, the later analysis identified candidate immune exposures from TCR beta sequences and from how often those sequences occurred across donors. Both class I and class II loci were covered by HLA typing, at four-digit resolution. The study combined high-throughput TCR immunosequencing, statistical association of individual TCRs with disease status, and machine learning to predict cytomegalovirus infection status. The genetic ancestry cluster associated with self-reported Caucasian donors included approximately 85% of the 398 genotyped donors. All discovery cohort repertoires had been generated using a single sequencing platform. Typing coverage varied by locus: roughly 629-630 donors for A, B, C, DRB1 and DQB1; more than 500 for DQA1; over 600 for DPA1; 450 to 480 for DPB1. An early release covering roughly 600 HLA-typed donors comprised about 290 gigabases of sequencing data and approximately 85 million unique TCR sequences.

There are 11 amino acids in the CDR3, from cysteine to phenylalanine inclusive. Only the CDR3 portion is preserved as DNA: 33 bases, with reading frame beginning at the first base. Sequences SGDLS (CDR1) and YYNGEE (CDR2) are obtained from the germline V gene. V drops 3 bases and J drops 8 bases, leaving 8 bases in between. Study-wide findings and limitations: According to a later genetic analysis, donors in an Asian-associated ancestry cluster had fewer N-insertions in productive TCRs than the roughly 670-donor mean. A few of the identified cytomegalovirus-associated TCR beta chains were confirmed in vitro to be specific for cytomegalovirus antigens. A total of 164 TCR beta chains were listed by the study as associated with cytomegalovirus. A further reported finding was that TCR beta sequences accurately predicted the HLA-A and HLA-B alleles for most subjects in the first cohort. Because HLA typing was unavailable for some donors at each locus, only the typed subset was used in association tests. Across donors, most TCR sequences were observed very rarely, whereas some public TCRs were present in many individuals. In a later analysis, most CMV-associated TCR beta chains were found to appear HLA-restricted, with HLA associations seemingly driven largely by CMV exposure. The earlier analysis of approximately 540 of the donors excluded some 15 rarely observed V segments, including chromosome 9 orphons, because counts were too low. In a later analysis, TCR association rates were found to vary across HLA loci, with the most associated TCRs seen for DRB1 alleles and the fewest for HLA-C alleles. Compared with equally common non-associated chains, HLA-associated TCR beta chains in a later analysis were more clonally expanded and had lower generation probabilities. When HLA alleles, especially DR and DQ, strongly co-occurred, TCR associations were difficult to assign to individual alleles. Presence/absence analyses assumed roughly uniform sequencing depth across donors, an assumption that may not hold. The classifier was reported to diagnose cytomegalovirus status with high specificity and sensitivity in both the original and validation cohorts. A later genetic analysis associated a missense DCLRE1C variant with V-gene and J-gene trimming of TCR beta chains, and an independent cohort replicated the association. A cluster of highly shared sequence variants was judged likely to be a technical artifact of the sequencing pipeline. Correlated functional status among segregating V segments might reflect linkage disequilibrium, but an unknown experimental factor could not be ruled out. A later analysis associated about 16,000 TCR beta sequences with specific HLA alleles at a false discovery rate of 0.05. Some IMGT-functional V segments, including TRBV6-2 and TRBV6-3, could not be distinguished by the 87-base-pair reads and were therefore excluded. An earlier analysis of some 560 of the donors showed that most TCR beta V segments appeared in productive rearrangements either about 87% or about 30% of the time, which broadly matched IMGT annotations. The only immune exposure information available for the cohort was CMV serostatus. According to a later analysis, parvovirus B19, influenza, CMV and Epstein-Barr virus appeared linked to several top co-occurrence clusters. In this cohort, only TCR beta chains were sequenced, and detectable features were limited by the absence of alpha or paired-chain data. According to the authors, the approach could potentially be generalized to other disease states and immunological phenotypes.

Preparation of the library involved the immunoSEQ multiplex PCR assay. For the multiplex PCR, a mixture combining 60 forward primers for TCR Vbeta segments and 13 reverse primers for TCR Jbeta segments was used. The CDR3 region of rearranged TCR beta genes was amplified from genomic DNA by a multiplex PCR assay. On the Illumina HiSeq System, the amplified TCR beta libraries were sequenced as 87-base-pair reads. The study's processing was this. A later analysis tallied roughly 76 million unique TCR beta chains across the 660 or so repertoires, and about 12 million of those chains were shared by two or more donors. A nearest-neighbor algorithm error-corrected the raw reads and collapsed the reads into unique sequences, merging closely related sequences to remove PCR and sequencing errors. CDR3 sequences were aligned to IMGT reference sequences to assign V, D and J gene segments. Each retained sequence needed at least a six-nucleotide match to both a V gene segment and a J gene segment. Rearrangements were called productive when the CDR3 lacked stop codons and stayed in frame with V and J; all others were non-productive. Following IMGT convention, CDR3 was defined as the stretch from the second conserved V-encoded cysteine to the conserved J-encoded phenylalanine. Sequences without an unambiguous match to a single V gene segment were excluded from the earlier analysis of approximately 560 of the donors. An earlier analysis of 587 of the donors called V segments functional above 56.7% productive rearrangements and segregating when the between-donor standard deviation exceeded 5%. A statistical classification framework was built to diagnose cytomegalovirus status from the catalog of TCR beta chain sequences. V and J gene assignment, in a later analysis, came from comparing TCR nucleotide sequences with IMGT/GENE-DB human TR gene sequences. The TCRdist pipeline was used in a later analysis to assign CDR3 sequences and most-parsimonious VDJ recombination scenarios. A later analysis defined each TCR beta chain by its CDR3 amino acid sequence plus V-gene family, and excluded reads lacking a unique V-gene family. To address suspected cross-contamination and a sequencing artifact, a later analysis removed roughly 640 highly shared, low-generation-probability nucleotide sequences. For each public chain, a later analysis derived a clonal expansion index from normalized ranks of inferred template counts within each repertoire. A later analysis computed generation probabilities with a VDJ recombination model fitted to out-of-frame rearrangements, and checked the results against IGoR. In a later analysis, hypergeometric tests were used to score TCR-TCR, TCR-HLA and TCR-CMV co-occurrence, with a repertoire-size bias correction applied to TCR pairs. In a later analysis, false discovery rates were estimated by permuting HLA or CMV assignments 20 times. In a later analysis, co-occurring TCRs were grouped with DBSCAN, and TCRdist sequence similarity was added when clustering was performed within HLA-allele-positive subsets. Co-occurrence clustering excluded repertoires with fewer than 30,000 or more than 120,000 public chains, plus five with anomalous nucleotide sharing. The source is immuneACCESS, and TCRdb retained only in-frame sequences with V and J called. Part of the clones is not carried over; for the studies checked, unresolved V genes explain less than half of this, and the remainder is unexplained. V and J calls and clone size are copied from that table; D and trimming were computed from the DNA. This sample holds roughly 150,000 clones; 85% were observed only once. The ten largest clones represent about 2.5% of the sample.

The cohort comprised some 730 healthy bone marrow donors. At the time of sampling, all cohort members were nominally healthy, though unrecorded immune exposures were likely present. The donor was CMV seropositive and was included in the group of approximately 310 seropositive cohort members. Each donor provided a peripheral blood sample, and peripheral blood mononuclear cells were used for TCR beta sequencing. Genomic DNA was extracted from the blood cell samples with the Qiagen DNeasy Blood Extraction Kit. A remark on this clone: Its binding antigen is unknown. Base quality data are lacking; no much larger clone is found one base away.

Sequencing was done on a sample of PBMCs. This clonotype was sampled from a man aged 25 to 45 in good health and CMV-seropositive. Recombination connected TRBV9 to TRBJ1-1, with TRBD1 perhaps the D gene, on 6 matching bases. The CDR3 in this case is CASSAGTEAFF. The nucleotide sequence reads TGTGCCAGCAGCGCCGGGACAGAAGCTTTCTTT.